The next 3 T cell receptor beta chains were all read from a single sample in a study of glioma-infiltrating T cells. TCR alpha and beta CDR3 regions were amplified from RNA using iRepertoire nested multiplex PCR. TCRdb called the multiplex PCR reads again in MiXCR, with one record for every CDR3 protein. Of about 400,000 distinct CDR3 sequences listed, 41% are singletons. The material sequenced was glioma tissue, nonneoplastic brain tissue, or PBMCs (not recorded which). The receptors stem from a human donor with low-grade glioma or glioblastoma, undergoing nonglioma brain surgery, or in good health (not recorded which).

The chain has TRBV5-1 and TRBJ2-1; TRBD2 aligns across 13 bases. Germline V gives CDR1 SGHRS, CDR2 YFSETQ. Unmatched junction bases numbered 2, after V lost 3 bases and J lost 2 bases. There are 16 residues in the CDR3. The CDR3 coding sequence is TGCGCCAGCAGCTGGACTAGCGGGAGCCCCTACAATGAGCAGTTCTTC. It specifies CASSWTSGSPYNEQFF. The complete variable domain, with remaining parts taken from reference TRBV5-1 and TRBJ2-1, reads KAGVTQTPRYLIKTRGQQVTLSCSPISGHRSVSWYQQTPGQGLQFLFEYFSETQRNKGNFPGRFSGRQFSNSRSEMNVSTLELGDSALYLCASSWTSGSPYNEQFFGPGTRLTVL.

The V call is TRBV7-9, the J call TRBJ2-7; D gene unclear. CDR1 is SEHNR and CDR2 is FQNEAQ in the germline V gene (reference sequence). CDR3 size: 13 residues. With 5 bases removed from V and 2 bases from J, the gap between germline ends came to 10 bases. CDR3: CASSLRPAYEQYF. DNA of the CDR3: TGTGCCAGCAGCCTGCGACCAGCCTACGAGCAGTACTTC.

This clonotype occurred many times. CDR3 region: CASSYSTSGGYEQYF. CDR3 in DNA: TGTGCCAGCAGTTACTCGACTAGCGGGGGCTACGAGCAGTACTTC. V and J are TRBV6-6 and TRBJ2-7; 12 nucleotides align to TRBD2. The V gene end was trimmed by 0 bases and the J gene end by 3 bases; junction bases not matched to a gene: 0. Germline V gene data show CDR1 as MNHNY and CDR2 as SVGAGI (reference sequence). This CDR3 spans 15 amino acids.